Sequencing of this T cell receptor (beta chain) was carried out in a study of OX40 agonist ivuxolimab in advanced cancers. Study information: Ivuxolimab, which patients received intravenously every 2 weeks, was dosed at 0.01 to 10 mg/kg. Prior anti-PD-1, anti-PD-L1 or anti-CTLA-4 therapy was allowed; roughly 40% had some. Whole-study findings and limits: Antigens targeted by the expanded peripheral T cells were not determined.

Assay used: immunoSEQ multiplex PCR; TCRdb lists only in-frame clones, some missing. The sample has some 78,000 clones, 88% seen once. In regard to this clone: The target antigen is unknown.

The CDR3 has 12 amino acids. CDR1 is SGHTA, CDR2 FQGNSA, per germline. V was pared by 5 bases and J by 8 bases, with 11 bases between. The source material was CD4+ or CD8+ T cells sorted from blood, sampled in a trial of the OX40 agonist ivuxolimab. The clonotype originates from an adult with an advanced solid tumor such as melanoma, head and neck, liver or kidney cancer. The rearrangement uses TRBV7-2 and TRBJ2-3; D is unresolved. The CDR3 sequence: CASSLLSSTQYF. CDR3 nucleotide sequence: TGTGCCAGCAGCCTCCTCTCATCTACGCAGTATTTT.